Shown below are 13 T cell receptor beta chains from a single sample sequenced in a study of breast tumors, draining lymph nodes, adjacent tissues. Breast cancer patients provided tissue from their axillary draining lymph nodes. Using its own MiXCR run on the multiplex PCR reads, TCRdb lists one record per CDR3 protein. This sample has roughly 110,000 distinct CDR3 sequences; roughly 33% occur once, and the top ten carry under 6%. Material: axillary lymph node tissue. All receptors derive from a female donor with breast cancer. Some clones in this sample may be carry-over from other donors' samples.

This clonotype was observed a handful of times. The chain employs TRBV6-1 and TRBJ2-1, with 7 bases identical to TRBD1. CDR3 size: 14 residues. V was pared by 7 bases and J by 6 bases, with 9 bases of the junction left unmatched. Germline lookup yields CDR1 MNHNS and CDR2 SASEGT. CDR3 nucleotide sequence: TGTGCCAGCATCCTTTTGGCAGGGGGCAATGAGCAGTTCTTC. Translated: CASILLAGGNEQFF.

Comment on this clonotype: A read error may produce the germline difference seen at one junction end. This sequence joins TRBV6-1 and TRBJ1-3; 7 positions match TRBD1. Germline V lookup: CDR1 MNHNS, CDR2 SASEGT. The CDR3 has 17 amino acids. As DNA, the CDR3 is TGTGTCAGCAGTCAAAGAGGGGGCCGACGCTCTGGAAACACCATATATTTT. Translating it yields CVSSQRGGRRSGNTIYF.

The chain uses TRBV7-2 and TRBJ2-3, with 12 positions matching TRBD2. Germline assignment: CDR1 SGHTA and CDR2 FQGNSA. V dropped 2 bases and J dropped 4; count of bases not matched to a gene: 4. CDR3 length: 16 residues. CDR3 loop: CASSLRTSGNADTQYF. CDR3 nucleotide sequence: TGTGCCAGCAGCTTACGGACTAGCGGGAATGCAGATACGCAGTATTTT.

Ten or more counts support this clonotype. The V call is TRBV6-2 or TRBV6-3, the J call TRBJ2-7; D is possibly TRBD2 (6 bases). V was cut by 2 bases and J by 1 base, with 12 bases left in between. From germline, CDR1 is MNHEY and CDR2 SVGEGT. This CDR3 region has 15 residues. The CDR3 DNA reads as TGTGCCAGCAGTTACGGCGGGACTCTTTCCTACGAGCAGTACTTC. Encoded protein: CASSYGGTLSYEQYF.

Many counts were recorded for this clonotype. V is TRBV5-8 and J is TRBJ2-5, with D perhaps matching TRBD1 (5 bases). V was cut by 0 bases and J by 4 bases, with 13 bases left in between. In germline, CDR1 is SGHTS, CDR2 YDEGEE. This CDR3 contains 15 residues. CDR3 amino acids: CASSLARQGGETQYF. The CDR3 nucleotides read TGTGCCAGCAGCTTGGCCCGCCAGGGTGGAGAGACCCAGTACTTC. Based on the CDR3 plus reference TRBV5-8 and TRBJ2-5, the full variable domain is EAGVTQSPTHLIKTRGQQATLRCSPISGHTSVYWYQQALGLGLQFLLWYDEGEERNRGNFPPRFSGRQFPNYSSELNVNALELEDSALYLCASSLARQGGETQYFGPGTRLLVL.

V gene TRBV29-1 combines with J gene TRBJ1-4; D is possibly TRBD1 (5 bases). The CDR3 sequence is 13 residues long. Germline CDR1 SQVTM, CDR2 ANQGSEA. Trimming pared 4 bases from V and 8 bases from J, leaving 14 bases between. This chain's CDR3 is CSVGGGEREKLFF. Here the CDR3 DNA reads TGCAGCGTTGGGGGGGGGGAGAGGGAAAAACTGTTTTTT.

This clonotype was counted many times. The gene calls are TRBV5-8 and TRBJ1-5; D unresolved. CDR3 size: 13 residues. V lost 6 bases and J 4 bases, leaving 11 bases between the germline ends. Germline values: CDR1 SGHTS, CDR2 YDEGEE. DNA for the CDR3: TGTGCCAGCACCGCGCACATGAATCAGCCCCAGCATTTT. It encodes CASTAHMNQPQHF.

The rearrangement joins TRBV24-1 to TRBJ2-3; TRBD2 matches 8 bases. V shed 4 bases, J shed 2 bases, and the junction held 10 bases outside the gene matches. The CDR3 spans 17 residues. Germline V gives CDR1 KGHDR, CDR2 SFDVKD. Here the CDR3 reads CATSDSGRGGSTDTQYF. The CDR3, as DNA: TGTGCCACCAGTGACTCCGGACGGGGGGGATCCACAGATACGCAGTATTTT.

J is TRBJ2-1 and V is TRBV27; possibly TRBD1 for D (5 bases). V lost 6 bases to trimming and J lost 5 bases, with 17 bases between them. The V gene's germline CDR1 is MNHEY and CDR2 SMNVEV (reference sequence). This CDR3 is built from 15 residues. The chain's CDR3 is CASRGSSGYHNEQFF. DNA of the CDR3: TGTGCCAGCAGGGGGTCGTCAGGGTACCACAATGAGCAGTTCTTC.

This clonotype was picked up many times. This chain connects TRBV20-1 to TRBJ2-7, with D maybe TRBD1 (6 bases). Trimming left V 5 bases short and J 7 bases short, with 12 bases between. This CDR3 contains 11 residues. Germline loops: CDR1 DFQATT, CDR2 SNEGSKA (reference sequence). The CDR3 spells CSAQRGWEQYF. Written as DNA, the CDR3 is TGCAGTGCTCAGAGGGGGTGGGAGCAGTACTTC.

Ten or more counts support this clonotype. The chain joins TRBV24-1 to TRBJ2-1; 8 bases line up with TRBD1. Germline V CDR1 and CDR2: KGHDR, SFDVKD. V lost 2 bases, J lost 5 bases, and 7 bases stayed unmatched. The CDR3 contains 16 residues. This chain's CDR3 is CATSDSWTGKDNEQFF. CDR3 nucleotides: TGTGCCACCAGTGATTCGTGGACAGGGAAAGACAATGAGCAGTTCTTC.

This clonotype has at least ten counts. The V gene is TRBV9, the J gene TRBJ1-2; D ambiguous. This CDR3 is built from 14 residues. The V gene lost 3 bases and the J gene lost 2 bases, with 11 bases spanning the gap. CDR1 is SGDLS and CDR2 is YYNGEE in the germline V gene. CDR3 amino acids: CASSGRRVNYGYTF. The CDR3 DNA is TGTGCCAGCAGCGGTCGGAGAGTGAACTATGGCTACACCTTC.

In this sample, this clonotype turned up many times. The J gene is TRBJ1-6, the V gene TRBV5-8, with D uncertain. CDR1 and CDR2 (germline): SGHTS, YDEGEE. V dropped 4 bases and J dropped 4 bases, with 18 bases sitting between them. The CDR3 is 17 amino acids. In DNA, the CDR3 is TGTGCCAGCAGCCCGGGCATTGCTGTCTCTTATAATTCACCCCTCCACTTT. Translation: CASSPGIAVSYNSPLHF.